These 17 T cell receptor beta chains share one sample of origin, sequenced in a study of T cells in Graves' hyperthyroidism and ophthalmopathy. The TCR beta CDR3 regions underwent amplification using RNA transcripts as the source. Using the HTBI primer set, a first-round RT-PCR was run on the TCR CDR3. TCRdb re-called the multiplex PCR reads with MiXCR, one entry per CDR3 protein. The repertoire holds 350,000 to 400,000 distinct CDR3 sequences, more than 12% seen once, with 30% to 35% in the top ten. Source material: blood. These receptors all stem from a woman aged 25 to 39 with Graves' hyperthyroidism.

The rearrangement uses TRBV12-3 or TRBV12-4 and TRBJ2-5; TRBD2 matches at 10 bases. This CDR3 has 15 residues. V lost 2 bases, J lost 5 bases, and 5 bases stayed unmatched. The CDR3 DNA reads as TGTGCCAGCAGTTTAACTAGCGGGGAGAGGGAGACCCAGTACTTC. Translated, it gives CASSLTSGERETQYF.

This chain uses TRBV24-1 with TRBJ1-5; D perhaps matches TRBD1 (5 bases). The length of the CDR3 is 12 residues. Germline loops: CDR1 KGHDR, CDR2 SFDVKD. V was trimmed by 3 bases and J by 11 bases, leaving 10 bases between them. CDR3 in amino acids: CATSDIGVSQHF. CDR3 nucleotide sequence: TGTGCCACCAGTGATATAGGGGTGTCCCAGCATTTT.

V gene TRBV28 combines with J gene TRBJ2-5; 12 bases are a match to TRBD2. The germline gives CDR1 MDHEN, CDR2 SYDVKM. The V segment lost 3 bases and the J segment 5 bases; nucleotides outside the gene matches: 10. The CDR3 runs to 17 residues. CDR3 sequence: CASSLGLAGGVGETQYF. CDR3 DNA sequence: TGTGCCAGCAGTTTGGGACTAGCGGGCGGAGTCGGCGAGACCCAGTACTTC.

This clonotype was seen more than once but under ten times. Being one base from a much bigger clone, this may be a read error. The CDR3 loop reads CASTRFRGTREALF. DNA for the CDR3: TGTGCCAGCACCCGATTTCGGGGAACCCGTGAAGCTCTCTTT. The J gene is TRBJ1-1, the V gene TRBV28; D remains unclear. Germline V gene data show CDR1 as MDHEN and CDR2 as SYDVKM. The CDR3 extends over 14 amino acids.

The chain employs TRBV6-1 and TRBJ2-5; D is uncertain. The V gene lost 0 bases and the J gene lost 3 bases, with 8 bases spanning the gap. CDR1 MNHNS and CDR2 SASEGT come from the germline V gene. The CDR3 contains 14 residues. This CDR3 reads CASSEALNKETQYF. DNA of the CDR3: TGTGCCAGCAGTGAAGCCCTGAACAAAGAGACCCAGTACTTC.

This clonotype was detected many times. The chain combines TRBV28 with TRBJ2-1; 7 bases fit TRBD2. V shed 6 bases, J shed 7 bases, and the junction held 12 bases outside the gene matches. The CDR3 extends over 15 amino acids. Germline values: CDR1 MDHEN, CDR2 SYDVKM. The DNA for the CDR3 is TGTGCCAGCAGCCCACTAGCGTCGGATGGTAATGAGCAGTTCTTC. Its protein product is CASSPLASDGNEQFF.

This clonotype was observed many times. The chain links TRBV3-1 to TRBJ1-1; TRBD1 is a possible D gene (5 bases). Germline assignment: CDR1 LGHDT and CDR2 YNNKEL (reference sequence). V lost 1 base, J lost 0 bases, and 6 bases lay in between. The CDR3 runs to 14 residues. The CDR3 sequence is CASSQGGVNTEAFF. In DNA, the CDR3 is TGTGCCAGCAGCCAAGGGGGCGTGAACACTGAAGCTTTCTTT. The full variable domain, its missing parts supplied by reference TRBV3-1 and TRBJ1-1, is DTAVSQTPKYLVTQMGNDKSIKCEQNLGHDTMYWYKQDSKKFLKIMFSYNNKELIINETVPNRFSPKSPDKAHLNLHINSLELGDSAVYFCASSQGGVNTEAFFGQGTRLTVV.

This chain joins TRBV9 and TRBJ1-1, with TRBD1 as a possible D gene (6 bases). V lost 4 bases and J lost 2, with 15 bases in between. The germline CDR1 and CDR2 sequences are SGDLS and YYNGEE. There are 15 residues in the CDR3. The CDR3 region has the DNA TGTGCCAGCAGCCCTTCACAGGGTTCTAACACTGAAGCTTTCTTT. Protein sequence: CASSPSQGSNTEAFF.

The CDR3 DNA sequence: TGTGCCAGCAGCCAGGAGCTAGCGGGAAGGCCGAATGAGCAGTTCTTC. Translation: CASSQELAGRPNEQFF. The chain uses TRBV3-1 and TRBJ2-1; 9 nucleotides line up with TRBD2. Trimming took 3 bases from V and 7 from J; bases not matched to a gene: 10. The CDR3 has 16 residues. CDR1 and CDR2 from the germline V gene are LGHDT and YNNKEL (reference sequence).

This clonotype was observed many times. The chain combines TRBV7-9 with TRBJ2-4; 8 bases match TRBD1. Looked up from germline, CDR1 is SEHNR and CDR2 is FQNEAQ (reference sequence). Trimming at V came to 5 bases and at J to 8 bases, leaving 20 bases not matched to a gene. The CDR3 has 18 residues. CDR3 sequence: CASSVRGATGAPGDIQYF. The CDR3 DNA sequence: TGTGCCAGCAGCGTAAGGGGTGCGACAGGGGCTCCAGGGGACATTCAGTACTTC.

This clonotype was counted at least ten times. The chain is built from TRBV18 and TRBJ2-1; D unclear. The germline gives CDR1 KGHSH, CDR2 LQKENI. The V end was cut by 6 bases, the J end by 10 bases, with 10 bases between. The CDR3 has 11 residues. CDR3 DNA: TGTGCCAGCTCTCCAGAAGGGGAGCAGTTCTTC. It translates to CASSPEGEQFF. Looking up the rest from reference TRBV18 and TRBJ2-1 gives the full variable domain: NAGVMQNPRHLVRRRGQEARLRCSPMKGHSHVYWYRQLPEEGLKFMVYLQKENIIDESGMPKERFSAEFPKEGPSILRIQQVVRGDSAAYFCASSPEGEQFFGPGTRLTVL.

The V gene is TRBV7-2, the J gene TRBJ2-3; tentatively, D is TRBD1 or TRBD2 (6 bases each). This CDR3 contains 16 residues. In germline, CDR1 is SGHTA, CDR2 FQGNSA. V lost 0 bases and J 4 bases, leaving 14 bases between the germline ends. In DNA form, the CDR3 reads TGTGCCAGCAGCTTAGCGTTCCGGGGGCCGGCAGATACGCAGTATTTT. This translates into CASSLAFRGPADTQYF.

The chain links TRBV27 to TRBJ1-1; tentative D call: TRBD1 (5 bases). CDR3 length: 15 residues. CDR1 is MNHEY and CDR2 is SMNVEV in the germline V gene (reference sequence). Trimming took 4 bases from V and 7 from J, leaving 19 bases between them. Here the CDR3 reads CASSSYRSGGHEAFF. The DNA for the CDR3 is TGTGCCAGCAGTTCCTACCGCTCCGGAGGACATGAAGCTTTCTTT.

The chain is built from TRBV29-1 and TRBJ2-3; 9 nucleotides agree with TRBD2. V shed 6 bases and J 0 bases; nucleotides not matched to a gene: 22. This CDR3 has 20 amino acids. Germline V gene sequence: CDR1 SQVTM, CDR2 ANQGSEA. The CDR3 sequence is CSVDLLLPSGDRPSTDTQYF. The DNA of the CDR3 is TGCAGCGTGGACTTACTGCTTCCTAGCGGGGACAGACCTAGCACAGATACGCAGTATTTT.

V and J are TRBV11-3 and TRBJ2-7; D remains ambiguous. The CDR3 loop spans 12 amino acids. Between the trimmed V and J ends, which lost 9 bases and 2 bases, there was a span of 11 bases. CDR1 is SGHNT, CDR2 YENEEA, per germline. The CDR3 bases are TGTGCCAGAACCACCGGCCCCTACGAGCAGTACTTC. Protein product: CARTTGPYEQYF.

The CDR3 spells CASSGTGFNQPQHF. The DNA for the CDR3 is TGTGCCAGCAGCGGTACAGGGTTTAATCAGCCCCAGCATTTT. The chain carries TRBV9 and TRBJ1-5; the D gene is possibly TRBD1 (6 bases). V lost 3 bases, J lost 4 bases, and 11 bases lay in between. CDR1 is SGDLS, CDR2 YYNGEE, per germline. The CDR3 runs to 14 residues.

This clonotype was detected ten times or more. CDR3 coding DNA: TGTGCCACCAGCAGAGATGAGTCGGCTCGTTCACCCCTCCACTTT. It is translated as CATSRDESARSPLHF. J is TRBJ1-6 and V is TRBV15, with D unresolved. Trimming removed 0 bases from V and 9 bases from J, with 12 bases in between. Germline-derived CDR1 and CDR2 are LNHNV and YYDKDF (reference sequence). This CDR3 spans 15 amino acids. Complete variable domain (other parts from reference TRBV15 and TRBJ1-6): DAMVIQNPRYQVTQFGKPVTLSCSQTLNHNVMYWYQQKSSQAPKLLFHYYDKDFNNEADTPDNFQSRRPNTSFCFLDIRSPGLGDTAMYLCATSRDESARSPLHFGNGTRLTVT.